This T cell receptor beta chain is drawn from a study of a mutant IDH1 vaccine in newly diagnosed glioma. Sequencing was performed with immunoSEQ multiplex PCR; in TCRdb, only in-frame clones are kept and a portion is missing. This table holds 59,000 or so clones, around 92% found once. Regarding time point: baseline, week 1 (first vaccination visit). Treatment here: pre-vaccination baseline after standard-of-care therapy. After removal of 2 bases from V and 1 base from J, the junction contained 4 bases not matched to a gene. Germline V lookup: CDR1 SGHVS, CDR2 FQNEAQ. This CDR3 comprises 15 residues.

The clonotype comes from a man in his fifties with glioma. This rearrangement joins TRBV7-8 to TRBJ2-5, with TRBD1 matching 7 bases. The sample in question was PBMCs, obtained from a glioma patient treated with radiotherapy, temozolomide or both. CDR3 sequence reads: CASSLRAGGQETQYF. The CDR3 DNA sequence: TGTGCCAGCAGCTTAAGGGCAGGGGGCCAAGAGACCCAGTACTTC. The complete variable domain, with remaining parts taken from reference TRBV7-8 and TRBJ2-5, reads GAGVSQSPRYKVAKRGQDVALRCDPISGHVSLFWYQQALGQGPEFLTYFQNEAQLDKSGLPSDRFFAERPEGSVSTLKIQRTQQEDSAVYLCASSLRAGGQETQYFGPGTRLLVL.